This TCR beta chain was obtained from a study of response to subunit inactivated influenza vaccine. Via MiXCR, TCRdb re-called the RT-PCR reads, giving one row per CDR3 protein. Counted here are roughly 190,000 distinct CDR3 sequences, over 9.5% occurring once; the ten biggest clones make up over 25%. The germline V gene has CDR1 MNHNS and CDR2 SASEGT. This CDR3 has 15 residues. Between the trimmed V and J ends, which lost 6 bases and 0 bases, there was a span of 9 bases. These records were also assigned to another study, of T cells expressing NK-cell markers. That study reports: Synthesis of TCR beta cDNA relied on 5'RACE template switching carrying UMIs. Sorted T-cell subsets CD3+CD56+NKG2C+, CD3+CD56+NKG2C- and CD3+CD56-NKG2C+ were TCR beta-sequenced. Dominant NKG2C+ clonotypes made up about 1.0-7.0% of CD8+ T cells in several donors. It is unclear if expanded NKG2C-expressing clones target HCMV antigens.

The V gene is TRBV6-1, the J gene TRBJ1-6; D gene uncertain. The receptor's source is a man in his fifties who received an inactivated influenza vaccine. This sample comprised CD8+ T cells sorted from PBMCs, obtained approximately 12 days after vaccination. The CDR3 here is CASSLASSYNSPLHF. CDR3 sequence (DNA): TGTGCCAGCAGCCTAGCTAGCTCCTATAATTCACCCCTCCACTTT.